This T cell receptor beta chain was sequenced during a study of early T cells in non-severe SARS-CoV-2 infection. Study as a whole: From unsorted whole blood, bulk RNA was sequenced, and the chains remained unpaired.

In the library, individual cDNA molecules carried attached unique molecular identifiers. TCRdb re-called the 5' RACE reads through MiXCR, storing one row per CDR3 protein. This sample has tens of thousands of distinct CDR3 sequences, with roughly 6.6% found just once. Study-level points and caveats: Matches to VDJdb favored anti-spike CD8 responses and missed private and CD4 specificities.

Trimming cost V 6 bases and J 8 bases; bases outside gene matches: 9. This CDR3 contains 15 residues. There are a few counts of this clonotype. What it binds is unknown. Sequences were obtained from whole blood. The TCR was taken from an adult who was a healthcare worker with PCR-confirmed SARS-CoV-2 infection or an uninfected control (not recorded which). The rearrangement uses TRBV12-3 or TRBV12-4 and TRBJ1-6; TRBD1 aligns across 8 bases. This CDR3 is CASRDRDRIYSPLHF. CDR3 coding DNA: TGTGCCAGCAGAGACCGGGACAGGATTTATTCACCCCTCCACTTT.